A selection of T cell receptor beta chains follows, all from one sample in a study of a mutant IDH1 vaccine in newly diagnosed glioma. The assay was immunoSEQ multiplex PCR, and TCRdb's table has in-frame clones only and misses some. The sample includes over 15,000 clones, nearly 97% of them seen just once. The sequencing used peripheral blood mononuclear cells (PBMCs), collected from a glioma patient treated with radiotherapy, temozolomide or both. The receptors here all came from a woman under 30 with glioma. Some clones in this sample may be carry-over from other donors' samples. The conserved cysteine and the conserved F or W are not part of the CDR3 here.

TRBV11-2 ASSLEAQWGSTATNEKLF
TRBV28 ASSPLGGLYGYT
TRBV5-1 ASSLGQGNYGYT
TRBV7-2 ASSSPRGGNYEQY
TRBV11-1 ASSFDRSTDTQY
TRBV2 ASSEASQAKGTEAF
TRBV5-1 ASSLEGQHSGNTIY
TRBV19 ASSPPDRGVPNQPQH
TRBV5-5 ASSLASVWYEQY
TRBV6-1 ASSNPSGTGGGYT
TRBV19 ASSLWPVSQPQH
TRBV30 AWAGQGLSYEQY
TRBV6-5 ASRRDREGTEAF
TRBV10-3 ATDRGLGTEAF
TRBV19 ASSISGGGEAF
TRBV27 ASSFLPVVRTDTQY
TRBV6-6 ASSYSGGRHNEQF
TRBV6-6 ASSLTGTGYNEQF
TRBV7-9 ASSSIQAEAF
TRBV5-6 ASSLPQGGTQY
TRBV7-8 ASSLSTGGGGDYGYT
TRBV13 ASSTRRTQMAQETQY
TRBV18 ASSPGATETQY